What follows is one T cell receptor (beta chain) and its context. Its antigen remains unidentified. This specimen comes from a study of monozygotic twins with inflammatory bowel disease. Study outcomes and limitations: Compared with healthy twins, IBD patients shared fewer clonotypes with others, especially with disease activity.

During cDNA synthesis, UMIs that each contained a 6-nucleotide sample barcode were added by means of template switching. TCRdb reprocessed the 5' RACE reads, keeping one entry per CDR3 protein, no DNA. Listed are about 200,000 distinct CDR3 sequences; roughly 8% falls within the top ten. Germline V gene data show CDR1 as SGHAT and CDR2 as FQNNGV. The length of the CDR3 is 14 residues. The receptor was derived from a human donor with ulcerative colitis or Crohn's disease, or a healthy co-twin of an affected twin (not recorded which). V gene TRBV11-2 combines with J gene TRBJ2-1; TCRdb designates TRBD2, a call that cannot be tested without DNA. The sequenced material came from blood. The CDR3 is CASSVRARPDEQFF.